The 7 T cell receptor beta chains listed next were all sequenced from one sample in a study of T cell responses to AZD1222 COVID-19 vaccine. Assay used: immunoSEQ multiplex PCR; TCRdb lists only in-frame clones, some missing. The data show 150,000 to 250,000 clones, approximately 93% seen once. Sequencing was performed on peripheral blood, taken 28 days after the second AZD1222 dose. The receptors originated from an adult who received the AZD1222 COVID-19 vaccine.

The gene calls are TRBV6-5 and TRBJ1-5, with TRBD1 matching over 11 bases. CDR3 size: 14 residues. Germline CDR1 reads MNHEY; CDR2 reads SVGAGI. The ends lost 5 bases at V and 7 bases at J; junction bases unmatched: 4. The CDR3 spells CASSQDRGPQPQHF. The CDR3 DNA sequence: TGTGCCAGCAGTCAGGACAGGGGGCCCCAGCCCCAGCATTTT.

V usage is TRBV7-6 and J usage is TRBJ1-3; D is ambiguous. The CDR3 is 17 amino acids. Trimming stripped 5 bases from V and 1 base from J, with 18 bases between. Germline CDR1 is SGHVS and CDR2 is FNYEAQ. Here the CDR3 reads CASSIMAGTRSGNTIYF. The CDR3 DNA sequence: TGTGCCAGCAGCATCATGGCGGGCACTCGATCTGGAAACACCATATATTTT.

V gene TRBV29-1 combines with J gene TRBJ1-3; D remains unclear. The CDR3 length is 11 residues. Germline lookup yields CDR1 SQVTM and CDR2 ANQGSEA. Deletions cut 5 bases from V and 0 bases from J, with 2 bases between. CDR3: CSVPSGNTIYF. CDR3 nucleotides: TGCAGCGTTCCCTCTGGAAACACCATATATTTT.

The chain carries TRBV18 and TRBJ2-5; the D is unclear. The CDR3 runs to 14 residues. Germline CDR1 and CDR2: KGHSH and LQKENI. Trimming pared 2 bases from V and 2 bases from J, leaving 9 bases between. CDR3: CASSPGVPQETQYF. CDR3 nucleotide sequence: TGTGCCAGCTCACCAGGAGTACCACAAGAGACCCAGTACTTC.

The chain couples TRBV24-1 to TRBJ1-2, with D unclear. This CDR3 is 12 amino acids long. V lost 9 bases to trimming and J lost 2 bases, with 9 bases between them. Per germline, CDR1 KGHDR and CDR2 SFDVKD. The CDR3 spells CATGRENYGYTF. CDR3 bases: TGTGCCACCGGGAGGGAGAACTATGGCTACACCTTC.

V usage is TRBV7-9 and J usage is TRBJ1-1; D ambiguous. The ends were cut back, 5 bases at V and 5 bases at J, with 12 bases in the middle. Germline assignment: CDR1 SEHNR and CDR2 FQNEAQ (reference sequence). The CDR3 runs 13 residues. The CDR3 protein is CASSPSFLTEAFF. For the CDR3, the DNA is TGTGCCAGCAGCCCCAGTTTTTTGACTGAAGCTTTCTTT.

This CDR3 is CASSQEGAGGPPSTDTQYF. For the CDR3, the DNA is TGTGCCAGCAGCCAAGAGGGGGCGGGGGGGCCCCCTAGCACAGATACGCAGTATTTT. The gene calls are TRBV4-2 and TRBJ2-3; TRBD2 agrees at 9 bases. CDR1 and CDR2 from the germline V gene are LGHNA and YNFKEQ. The CDR3 has 19 amino acids. J lost 0 bases, V lost 0 bases, and 10 bases had no gene match.